Listed below are T cell receptor beta chains from one sample, sequenced in a study of a mutant IDH1 vaccine in newly diagnosed glioma. The repertoire was sequenced with immunoSEQ multiplex PCR; TCRdb's copy has only in-frame clones and lacks some. The sample includes about 66,000 clones, about 84% of them seen just once. No antigen is known for these receptors. The sequencing used PBMCs, collected from a glioma patient whose treatment included an IDH1 peptide vaccine. Receptor source: a man under 40 with glioma. CDR3s include the opening cysteine and the closing phenylalanine or tryptophan. A D gene is named only where the DNA matches it firmly. A row's size may be missing; if present it is once, few, many or a size class.

v_gene	j_gene	d_gene	abundance	CDR3aa	CDR3nt
TRBV4-2	TRBJ1-2	.	.	CASSPPGLTIYGYTF	TGTGCCAGCAGCCCTCCGGGACTTACGATCTATGGCTACACCTTC
TRBV7-2	TRBJ2-7	.	.	CASSERGTYDEQYF	TGTGCCAGCAGCGAACGGGGTACGTACGACGAGCAGTACTTC
TRBV30	TRBJ1-2	.	.	CAWSDENYYGYTF	TGTGCCTGGAGTGACGAGAATTACTATGGCTACACCTTC
TRBV18	TRBJ1-6	.	.	CASSHRDSPLHF	TGTGCCAGCTCGCATCGGGACTCACCCCTCCACTTT
TRBV7-9	TRBJ2-5	TRBD2	.	CASSGTGTSSQETQYF	TGTGCCAGCAGCGGGACCGGGACTAGCAGTCAGGAGACCCAGTACTTC
TRBV4-2	TRBJ2-1	.	.	CASSQDIASSYNEQFF	TGTGCCAGCAGCCAAGATATAGCTTCCTCCTACAATGAGCAGTTCTTC
TRBV9	TRBJ2-3	.	.	CASSLRDSYTDTQYF	TGTGCCAGCAGCCTAAGGGACTCCTACACAGATACGCAGTATTTT
TRBV4-3	TRBJ2-2	TRBD2	few	CASSLGTSGGAGGELFF	TGCGCCAGCAGCCTAGGGACTAGCGGGGGGGCCGGCGGGGAGCTGTTTTTT
TRBV5-1	TRBJ1-1	TRBD1	.	CASSLRQGADTEAFF	TGCGCCAGCAGCTTGCGACAGGGGGCCGACACTGAAGCTTTCTTT
TRBV10-2	TRBJ1-2	TRBD1	.	CASSEPWGRGNGYTF	TGCGCCAGCAGTGAGCCGTGGGGCAGGGGGAATGGCTACACCTTC
TRBV9	TRBJ2-7	.	.	CASSVGGNSVEQYF	TGTGCCAGCAGCGTAGGCGGCAATTCCGTCGAGCAGTACTTC
TRBV27	TRBJ2-7	.	.	CASQEGRASYEQYF	TGTGCCAGCCAAGAGGGCAGGGCTAGCTACGAGCAGTACTTC
TRBV2	TRBJ1-5	.	.	CASSELLRWQGSQPQHF	TGTGCCAGCAGTGAACTCCTTCGATGGCAGGGTAGTCAGCCCCAGCATTTT
TRBV7-3	TRBJ2-3	.	once	CASSPDGTSTDTQYF	TGTGCCAGCAGTCCGGACGGCACTAGCACAGATACGCAGTATTTT
TRBV7-2	TRBJ2-7	.	.	CASSLESASTYEQYF	TGTGCCAGCAGCTTAGAGTCAGCCAGCACCTACGAGCAGTACTTC
TRBV4-3	TRBJ1-2	TRBD1	.	CASSQGQGYGYTF	TGCGCCAGCAGCCAAGGACAGGGGTATGGCTACACCTTC
TRBV29-1	TRBJ2-7	.	.	CSVVIRTYEQYF	TGCAGCGTTGTCATCCGAACCTACGAGCAGTACTTC
TRBV4-1	TRBJ1-1	TRBD1	.	CASSLIPTGQRNTEAFF	TGCGCCAGCAGCCTCATACCGACGGGACAGAGGAACACTGAAGCTTTCTTT
TRBV4-3	TRBJ2-2	.	.	CASSQERLADTGELFF	TGCGCCAGCAGCCAAGAGAGGTTGGCGGACACCGGGGAGCTGTTTTTT
TRBV18	TRBJ1-5	.	.	CASSPGDVQPQHF	TGTGCCAGCTCCCCGGGGGACGTTCAGCCCCAGCATTTT
TRBV27	TRBJ2-3	.	.	CASSPLMGTSDTQYF	TGTGCCAGCAGTCCTTTGATGGGCACATCAGATACGCAGTATTTT
TRBV7-3	TRBJ2-7	TRBD2	.	CASSLLGLAGDEQYF	TGTGCCAGCAGCCTCCTGGGACTAGCGGGGGACGAGCAGTACTTC
TRBV6-1	TRBJ1-1	.	.	CASSENLNTKAFF	TGTGCCAGCAGTGAAAATCTGAACACTAAAGCTTTCTTT
TRBV19	TRBJ1-6	TRBD1	.	CAAQGAYNSPLHF	TGTGCCGCGCAGGGGGCCTATAATTCACCCCTCCACTTT
TRBV6-1	TRBJ1-6	TRBD1	.	CASSDGTGGSPLHF	TGTGCCAGCAGTGACGGGACAGGGGGATCACCCCTCCACTTT
TRBV28	TRBJ1-6	TRBD1	few	CASGPGQGNSPLHF	TGTGCCAGCGGACCCGGACAGGGTAATTCACCCCTCCACTTT
TRBV11-3	TRBJ2-1	.	.	CASSLSGYEQFF	TGTGCCAGCAGCTTATCAGGGTATGAGCAGTTCTTC
TRBV9	TRBJ1-2	.	.	CASSVARGGGDPHGYTF	TGTGCCAGCAGCGTAGCGAGAGGTGGAGGGGATCCCCATGGCTACACCTTC
TRBV27	TRBJ2-7	.	.	CASSTAGSGLYEQYF	TGTGCCAGCAGTACCGCAGGAAGCGGACTCTACGAGCAGTACTTC
TRBV19	TRBJ2-3	TRBD1	.	CASTRTGQFTDTQYF	TGTGCCAGTACCCGTACGGGACAGTTCACAGATACGCAGTATTTT
TRBV10-3	TRBJ1-3	.	.	CAIRRDAAGNTIYF	TGTGCCATCAGACGGGATGCAGCGGGAAACACCATATATTTT
TRBV11-2	TRBJ2-7	.	.	CASSSRVDEQYF	TGTGCCAGCAGCTCCCGGGTTGACGAGCAGTACTTC
TRBV25-1	TRBJ2-2	.	.	CASSSSGNTGELFF	TGTGCCAGCAGTAGTTCAGGGAACACCGGGGAGCTGTTTTTT
TRBV2	TRBJ1-2	.	.	CASSEEAGNYGYTF	TGTGCCAGCAGTGAAGAGGCAGGGAACTATGGCTACACCTTC
TRBV2	TRBJ1-5	TRBD1	few	CASSEGQSYQPQHF	TGTGCCAGCAGTGAGGGACAGTCGTATCAGCCCCAGCATTTT
TRBV7-3	TRBJ2-1	TRBD2	.	CASSLRGREYNEQFF	TGTGCCAGCAGCTTACGCGGGAGGGAATACAATGAGCAGTTCTTC
TRBV7-2	TRBJ2-7	.	.	CASSPTGLSDTEQYF	TGTGCCAGCAGCCCGACCGGCCTGTCGGATACCGAGCAGTACTTC
TRBV6-5	TRBJ2-3	.	.	CASGRGTDTQYF	TGTGCCTCGGGACGAGGGACAGATACGCAGTATTTT
TRBV5-4	TRBJ2-5	.	.	CASSLSGSGETQYF	TGTGCCAGCAGCTTGAGCGGGTCGGGAGAGACCCAGTACTTC
TRBV6-6	TRBJ1-2	.	.	CASTPNRDLGYTF	TGTGCCAGCACCCCGAACAGGGATTTGGGCTACACCTTC